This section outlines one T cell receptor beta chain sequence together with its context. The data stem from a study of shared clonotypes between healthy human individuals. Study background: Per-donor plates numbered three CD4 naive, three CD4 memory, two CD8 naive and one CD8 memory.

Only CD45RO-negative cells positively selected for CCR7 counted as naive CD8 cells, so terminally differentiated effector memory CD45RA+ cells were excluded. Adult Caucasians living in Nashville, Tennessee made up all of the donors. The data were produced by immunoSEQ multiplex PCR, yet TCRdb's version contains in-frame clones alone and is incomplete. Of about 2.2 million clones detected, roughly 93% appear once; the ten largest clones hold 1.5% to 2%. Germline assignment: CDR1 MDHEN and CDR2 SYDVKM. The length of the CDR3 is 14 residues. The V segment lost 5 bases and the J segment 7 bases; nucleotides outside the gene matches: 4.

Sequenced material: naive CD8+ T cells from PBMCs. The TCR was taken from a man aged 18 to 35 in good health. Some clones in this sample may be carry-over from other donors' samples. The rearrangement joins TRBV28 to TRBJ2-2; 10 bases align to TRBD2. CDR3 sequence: CASSVAGGSGELFF. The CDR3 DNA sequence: TGTGCCAGCAGTGTAGCGGGAGGCAGCGGGGAGCTGTTTTTT.